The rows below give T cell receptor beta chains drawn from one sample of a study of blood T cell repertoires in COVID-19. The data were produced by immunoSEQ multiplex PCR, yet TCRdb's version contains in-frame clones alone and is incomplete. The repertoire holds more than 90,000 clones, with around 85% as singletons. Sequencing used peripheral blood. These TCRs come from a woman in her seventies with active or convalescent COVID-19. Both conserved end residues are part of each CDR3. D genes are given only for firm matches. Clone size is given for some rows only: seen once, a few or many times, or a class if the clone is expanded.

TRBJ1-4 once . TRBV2 CASRRQFNEKLFF TGTGCCAGCAGGCGACAGTTTAATGAAAAACTGTTTTTT
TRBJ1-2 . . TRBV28 CASSLEDIRGYTF TGTGCCAGCAGTTTAGAAGACATTCGGGGCTACACCTTC
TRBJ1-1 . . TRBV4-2 CASSQDRRMAWQGWNTEAFF TGTGCCAGCAGCCAAGATAGGCGAATGGCTTGGCAGGGCTGGAACACTGAAGCTTTCTTT
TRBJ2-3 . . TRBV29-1 CSVEGQHTDTQYF TGCAGCGTTGAAGGACAGCATACAGATACGCAGTATTTT
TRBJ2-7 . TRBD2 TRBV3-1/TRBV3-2 CASSQPTSGGPYEQYF TGTGCCAGCAGCCAACCCACTAGCGGGGGGCCGTACGAGCAGTACTTC
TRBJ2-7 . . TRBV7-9 CASSQDGAYEQYF TGTGCCAGCAGCCAAGACGGAGCCTACGAGCAGTACTTC
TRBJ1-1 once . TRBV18 CASSPSGQTEAFF TGTGCCAGCTCACCCTCAGGACAGACCGAAGCTTTCTTT
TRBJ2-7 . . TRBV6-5 CASSYGGGSYEQYF TGTGCCAGCAGTTACGGCGGGGGCTCATACGAGCAGTACTTC
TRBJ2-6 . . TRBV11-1 CASSLSRDSGANVLTF TGTGCCAGCAGCTTATCACGGGACTCTGGGGCCAACGTCCTGACTTTC
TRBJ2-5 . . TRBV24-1 CATTGDQETQYF TGTGCCACCACAGGGGACCAAGAGACCCAGTACTTC
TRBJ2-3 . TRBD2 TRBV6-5 CASSIPGTSSHTQYF TGTGCCAGCAGCATCCCCGGGACTAGCTCCCATACGCAGTATTTT
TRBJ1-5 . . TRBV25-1 CASSRGADQPQHF TGTGCCAGCAGTCGGGGGGCGGATCAGCCCCAGCATTTT
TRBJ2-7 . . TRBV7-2 CASSLVSSGISYEQYF TGTGCCAGCAGCTTAGTGTCGTCAGGGATTAGCTACGAGCAGTACTTC
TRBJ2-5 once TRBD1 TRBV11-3 CASSRSTGVGETQYF TGTGCCAGCAGCCGATCTACAGGGGTCGGGGAGACCCAGTACTTC
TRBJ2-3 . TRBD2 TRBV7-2 CASSNRVGREDTQYF TGTGCCAGCAGCAATCGGGTGGGGAGGGAAGATACGCAGTATTTT
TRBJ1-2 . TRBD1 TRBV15 CATSPTGDGYGYTF TGTGCCACCAGCCCGACAGGGGACGGCTATGGCTACACCTTC
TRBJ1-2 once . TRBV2 CASSAQGPNYGYTF TGTGCCAGCAGTGCTCAGGGCCCTAACTATGGCTACACCTTC
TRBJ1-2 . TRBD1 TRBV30 CAWTPGTDRNYGYTF TGTGCCTGGACCCCCGGGACAGATCGAAACTATGGCTACACCTTC
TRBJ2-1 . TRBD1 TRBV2 CASSEPGQVYNEQFF TGTGCCAGCAGTGAACCGGGACAGGTGTACAATGAGCAGTTCTTC
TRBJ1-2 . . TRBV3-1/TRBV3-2 CASSQGVHGYTF TGTGCCAGCAGCCAGGGAGTTCATGGCTACACCTTC
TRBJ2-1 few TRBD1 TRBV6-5 CASRPGTGGLGEQFF TGTGCCAGCAGACCCGGGACAGGGGGCTTGGGTGAGCAGTTCTTC
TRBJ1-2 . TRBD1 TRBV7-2 CASSSRTGSYGYTF TGTGCCAGCAGCTCCCGGACAGGTAGCTATGGCTACACCTTC
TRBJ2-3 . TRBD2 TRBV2 CASSERAGGQSDTQYF TGTGCCAGCAGTGAGCGGGCGGGGGGGCAATCAGATACGCAGTATTTT
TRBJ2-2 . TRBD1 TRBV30 CAWSRLGTGGTGELFF TGTGCCTGGAGTCGATTAGGGACAGGGGGAACCGGGGAGCTGTTTTTT
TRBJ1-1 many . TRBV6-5 CASGEGYGNTEAFF TGTGCCAGCGGCGAGGGATACGGGAACACTGAAGCTTTCTTT
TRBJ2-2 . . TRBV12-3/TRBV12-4 CASSIPPAGELFF TGTGCCAGCAGTATCCCCCCCGCCGGGGAGCTGTTTTTT
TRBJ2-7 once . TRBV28 CASSLSVLTKYEQYF TGTGCCAGCAGTTTAAGTGTACTTACCAAATACGAGCAGTACTTC
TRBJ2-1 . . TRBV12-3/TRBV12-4 CASTRDSQPEQFF TGTGCCAGCACCCGGGACTCTCAGCCTGAGCAGTTCTTC
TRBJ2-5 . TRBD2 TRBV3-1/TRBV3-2 CASSQGRLADQETQYF TGTGCCAGCAGCCAGGGCAGGCTAGCGGATCAAGAGACCCAGTACTTC
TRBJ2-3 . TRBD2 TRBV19 CASMGFSGVSTDTQYF TGTGCCAGTATGGGATTTAGCGGGGTAAGCACAGATACGCAGTATTTT
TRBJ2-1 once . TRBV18 CASSPPSPGVMNEQFF TGTGCCAGCTCACCACCGTCCCCGGGGGTGATGAATGAGCAGTTCTTC
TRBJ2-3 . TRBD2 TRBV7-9 CASIAGSTDTQYF TGTGCCAGCATAGCGGGAAGCACAGATACGCAGTATTTT
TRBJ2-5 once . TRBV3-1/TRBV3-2 CASSQLQGKTQETQYF TGTGCCAGCAGCCAACTGCAGGGAAAAACTCAAGAGACCCAGTACTTC
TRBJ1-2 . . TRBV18 CASSPLGADYGYTF TGTGCCAGCTCACCACTAGGGGCTGACTATGGCTACACCTTC
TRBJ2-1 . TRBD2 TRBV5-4 CASSAGGTSGRNHNEQFF TGTGCCAGCAGCGCGGGGGGGACTAGCGGGAGGAACCACAATGAGCAGTTCTTC
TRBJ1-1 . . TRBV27 CASSLKAGAAEAFF TGTGCCAGCAGTTTAAAGGCAGGGGCTGCTGAAGCTTTCTTT
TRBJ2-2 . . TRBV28 CASNYRANTGELFF TGTGCCAGCAATTATCGAGCGAACACCGGGGAGCTGTTTTTT
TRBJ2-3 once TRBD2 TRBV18 CASSPQTSGGTDTQYF TGTGCCAGCTCACCCCAGACTAGCGGGGGGACAGATACGCAGTATTTT
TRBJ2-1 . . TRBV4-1 CASSRESGAGEQFF TGCGCCAGCAGCCGAGAGTCTGGGGCCGGTGAGCAGTTCTTC
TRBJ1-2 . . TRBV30 CAWSLGHRYGYTF TGTGCCTGGAGCCTAGGACACCGCTATGGCTACACCTTC
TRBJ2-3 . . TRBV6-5 CAVRGEPNTDTQYF TGTGCCGTCCGAGGAGAGCCGAACACAGATACGCAGTATTTT
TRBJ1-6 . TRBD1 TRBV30 CAWSVRARQGDSPLHF TGTGCCTGGAGTGTAAGGGCCCGACAGGGTGATTCACCCCTCCACTTT
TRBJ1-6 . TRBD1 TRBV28 CASSPPDRRNSPLHF TGTGCCAGCAGCCCCCCGGACAGGAGGAATTCACCCCTCCACTTT
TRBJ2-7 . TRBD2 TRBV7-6 CASSLVSTSGMVEQYF TGTGCCAGCAGCTTAGTTTCGACTAGCGGGATGGTCGAGCAGTACTTC
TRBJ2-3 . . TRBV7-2 CASSFTTGSTDTQYF TGTGCCAGCAGCTTCACAACAGGGAGCACAGATACGCAGTATTTT
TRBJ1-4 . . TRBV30 CAWRGGGSNEKLFF TGTGCCTGGAGGGGTGGGGGCTCCAATGAAAAACTGTTTTTT
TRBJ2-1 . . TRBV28 CASSWSGSSYNEQFF TGTGCCAGCAGTTGGAGCGGCAGCTCCTACAATGAGCAGTTCTTC
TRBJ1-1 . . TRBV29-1 CSVEAEGTEAFF TGCAGCGTTGAGGCGGAGGGCACTGAAGCTTTCTTT
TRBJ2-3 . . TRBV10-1 CASSESSTSTDTQYF TGCGCCAGCAGTGAGTCTTCCACTAGCACAGATACGCAGTATTTT
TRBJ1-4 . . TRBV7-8 CASSRGVNEKLFF TGTGCCAGCAGCCGAGGAGTGAATGAAAAACTGTTTTTT
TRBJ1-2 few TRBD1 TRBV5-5 CASSRTLDREEEDGYTF TGTGCCAGCAGCCGAACCTTGGACAGGGAGGAAGAGGATGGCTACACCTTC
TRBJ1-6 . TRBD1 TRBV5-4 CASSQEQGNSPLHF TGTGCCAGCAGCCAAGAACAGGGGAATTCACCCCTCCACTTT
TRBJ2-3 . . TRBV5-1 CASSSGTYNTDTQYF TGCGCCAGCAGCTCCGGGACTTATAACACAGATACGCAGTATTTT
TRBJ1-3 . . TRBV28 CASSQIGNRATTGNTIYF TGTGCCAGCAGCCAAATAGGGAACAGGGCCACCACTGGAAACACCATATATTTT
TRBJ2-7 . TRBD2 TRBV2 CASSEGGGASYEQYF TGTGCCAGCAGTGAGGGCGGGGGGGCCTCCTACGAGCAGTACTTC
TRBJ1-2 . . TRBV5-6 CASHLRASGYTF TGTGCCAGCCACCTCAGGGCTAGTGGCTACACCTTC